This section outlines one TCR beta chain sequence together with its context. Unmatched junction bases numbered 6, after V lost 3 bases and J lost 7 bases. The CDR3 is 17 residues long. TCRdb fed the reads into MiXCR, producing one record per CDR3 protein. The repertoire holds fewer than 250,000 distinct CDR3 sequences, with roughly 22% as singletons. This entry is derived from a study of T cell repertoires in cytomegalovirus infection. On the study more broadly: Matching HLA type, along with CMV infection, was indicated by public TCR beta signatures.

The sample taken for sequencing was CD8+ T cells from PBMCs. The V call is TRBV12-3 or TRBV12-4, the J call TRBJ2-1, with 16 nucleotides matching TRBD2. The TCR originated in a human donor in good health (CMV status not recorded). Some clones in this sample may be carry-over from other donors' samples. This CDR3 is CASSLPGTSGGVNEQFF. As DNA, the CDR3 is TGTGCCAGCAGTTTGCCCGGGACTAGCGGGGGGGTGAATGAGCAGTTCTTC.